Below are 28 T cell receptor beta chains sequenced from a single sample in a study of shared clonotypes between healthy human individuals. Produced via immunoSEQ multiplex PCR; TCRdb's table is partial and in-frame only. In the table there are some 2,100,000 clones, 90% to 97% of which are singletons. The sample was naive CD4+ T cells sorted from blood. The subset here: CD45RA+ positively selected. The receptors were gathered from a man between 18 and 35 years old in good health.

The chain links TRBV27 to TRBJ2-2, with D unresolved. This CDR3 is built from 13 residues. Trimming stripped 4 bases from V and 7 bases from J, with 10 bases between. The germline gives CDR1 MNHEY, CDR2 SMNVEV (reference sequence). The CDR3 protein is CASSSYNGGELFF. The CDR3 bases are TGTGCCAGCAGTTCCTACAACGGCGGGGAGCTGTTTTTT.

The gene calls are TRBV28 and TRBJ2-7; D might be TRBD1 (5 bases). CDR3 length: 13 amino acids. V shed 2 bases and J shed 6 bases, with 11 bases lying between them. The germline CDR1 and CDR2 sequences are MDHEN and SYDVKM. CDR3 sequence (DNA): TGTGCCAGCAGTTTAAGGGCAGGGCCCGAGCAGTACTTC. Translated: CASSLRAGPEQYF.

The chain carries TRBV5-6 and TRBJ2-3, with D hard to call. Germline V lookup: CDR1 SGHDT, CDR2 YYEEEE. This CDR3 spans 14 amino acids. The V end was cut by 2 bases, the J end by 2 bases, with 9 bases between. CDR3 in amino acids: CASSFREFTDTQYF. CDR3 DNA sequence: TGTGCCAGCAGCTTCCGAGAGTTCACAGATACGCAGTATTTT. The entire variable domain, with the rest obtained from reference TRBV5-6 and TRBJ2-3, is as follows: DAGVTQSPTHLIKTRGQQVTLRCSPKSGHDTVSWYQQALGQGPQFIFQYYEEEERQRGNFPDRFSGHQFPNYSSELNVNALLLGDSALYLCASSFREFTDTQYFGPGTRLTVL.

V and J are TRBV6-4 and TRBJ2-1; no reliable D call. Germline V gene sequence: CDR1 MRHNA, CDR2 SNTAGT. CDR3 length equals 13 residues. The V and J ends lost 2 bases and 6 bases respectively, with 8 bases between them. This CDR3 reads CASSDGNSNEQFF. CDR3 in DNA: TGTGCCAGCAGTGACGGCAACTCCAATGAGCAGTTCTTC.

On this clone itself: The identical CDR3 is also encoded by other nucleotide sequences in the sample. CDR3 DNA: TGTGCCAGCAGTGAAGGGGGGGGTCGTCAGCCCCAGCATTTT. Encoded protein: CASSEGGGRQPQHF. The chain recombines TRBV6-1 with TRBJ1-5, with a weak D call TRBD1 (5 bases). Germline loops: CDR1 MNHNS, CDR2 SASEGT. The CDR3 covers 14 residues. Trimming removed 1 base from V and 6 bases from J, with 10 bases in between.

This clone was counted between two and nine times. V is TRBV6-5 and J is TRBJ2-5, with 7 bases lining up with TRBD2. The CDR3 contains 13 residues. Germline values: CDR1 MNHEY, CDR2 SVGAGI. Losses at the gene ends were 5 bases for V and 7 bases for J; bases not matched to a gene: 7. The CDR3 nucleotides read TGTGCCAGCAGTCGCGCGACGGGGGGGACCCAGTACTTC. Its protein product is CASSRATGGTQYF.

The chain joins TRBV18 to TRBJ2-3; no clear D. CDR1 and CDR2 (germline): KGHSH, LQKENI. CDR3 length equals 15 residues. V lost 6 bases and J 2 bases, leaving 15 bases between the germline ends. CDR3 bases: TGTGCCAGCTCCCCGGCGGCTTCAAACACAGATACGCAGTATTTT. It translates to CASSPAASNTDTQYF.

The CDR3 protein is CASSPEVEETQYF. The CDR3 nucleotides are TGTGCCAGCTCACCGGAGGTTGAAGAGACCCAGTACTTC. The rearrangement uses TRBV18 and TRBJ2-5; tentative D call: TRBD2 (5 bases). The CDR3 runs to 13 residues. V dropped 3 bases and J dropped 3 bases, with 8 bases sitting between them. The V gene's germline CDR1 is KGHSH and CDR2 LQKENI.

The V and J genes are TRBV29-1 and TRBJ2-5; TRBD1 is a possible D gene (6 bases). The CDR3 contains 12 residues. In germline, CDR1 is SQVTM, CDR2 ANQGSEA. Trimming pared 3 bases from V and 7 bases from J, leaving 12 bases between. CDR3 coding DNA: TGCAGCGTTGACAGGGGCAGGGGGACCCAGTACTTC. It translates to CSVDRGRGTQYF.

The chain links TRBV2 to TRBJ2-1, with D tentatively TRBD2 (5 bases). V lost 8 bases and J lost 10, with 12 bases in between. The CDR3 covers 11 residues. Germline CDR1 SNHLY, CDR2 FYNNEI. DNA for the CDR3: TGTGCCAGCGGCTCTACGGGGGAGCAGTTCTTC. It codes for CASGSTGEQFF.

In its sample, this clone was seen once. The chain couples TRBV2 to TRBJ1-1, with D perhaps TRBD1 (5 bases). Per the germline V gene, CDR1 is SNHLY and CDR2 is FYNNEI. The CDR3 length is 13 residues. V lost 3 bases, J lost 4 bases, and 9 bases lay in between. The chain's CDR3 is CASSEGQGTEAFF. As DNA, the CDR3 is TGTGCCAGCAGTGAGGGGCAGGGCACTGAAGCTTTCTTT.

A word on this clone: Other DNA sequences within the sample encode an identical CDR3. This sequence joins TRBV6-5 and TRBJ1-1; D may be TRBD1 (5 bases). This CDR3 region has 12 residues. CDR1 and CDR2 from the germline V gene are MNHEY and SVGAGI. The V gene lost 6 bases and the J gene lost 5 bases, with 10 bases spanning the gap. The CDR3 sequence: CASSSRGTEAFF. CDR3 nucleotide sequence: TGTGCCAGCAGCTCTAGGGGAACTGAAGCTTTCTTT.

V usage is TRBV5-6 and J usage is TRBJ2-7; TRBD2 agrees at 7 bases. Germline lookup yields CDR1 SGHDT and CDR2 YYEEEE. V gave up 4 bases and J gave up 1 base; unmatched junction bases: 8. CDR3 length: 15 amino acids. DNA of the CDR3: TGTGCCAGCAGCGCTTGGACTAGTAGGTCCTACGAGCAGTACTTC. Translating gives CASSAWTSRSYEQYF.

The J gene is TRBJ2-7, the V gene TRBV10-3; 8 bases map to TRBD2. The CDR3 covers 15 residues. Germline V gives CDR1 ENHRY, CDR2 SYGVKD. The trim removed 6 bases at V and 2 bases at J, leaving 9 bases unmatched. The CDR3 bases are TGTGCCATCAGAGAAGTGACGGGAGGGCCCTACGAGCAGTACTTC. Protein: CAIREVTGGPYEQYF.

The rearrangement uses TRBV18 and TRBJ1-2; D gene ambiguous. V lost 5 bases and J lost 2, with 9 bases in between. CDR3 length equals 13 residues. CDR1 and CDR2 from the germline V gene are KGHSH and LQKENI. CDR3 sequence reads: CASSAGENYGYTF. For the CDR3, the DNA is TGTGCCAGCTCAGCTGGAGAGAACTATGGCTACACCTTC. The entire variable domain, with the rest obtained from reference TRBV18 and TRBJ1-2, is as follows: NAGVMQNPRHLVRRRGQEARLRCSPMKGHSHVYWYRQLPEEGLKFMVYLQKENIIDESGMPKERFSAEFPKEGPSILRIQQVVRGDSAAYFCASSAGENYGYTFGSGTRLTVV.

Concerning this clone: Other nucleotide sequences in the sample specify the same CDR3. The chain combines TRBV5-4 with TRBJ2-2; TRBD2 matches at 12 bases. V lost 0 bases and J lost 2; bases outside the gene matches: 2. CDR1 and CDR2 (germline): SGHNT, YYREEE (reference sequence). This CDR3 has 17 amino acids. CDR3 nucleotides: TGTGCCAGCAGCTTGGGGGGACTAGCGGGTAACACCGGGGAGCTGTTTTTT. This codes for CASSLGGLAGNTGELFF.

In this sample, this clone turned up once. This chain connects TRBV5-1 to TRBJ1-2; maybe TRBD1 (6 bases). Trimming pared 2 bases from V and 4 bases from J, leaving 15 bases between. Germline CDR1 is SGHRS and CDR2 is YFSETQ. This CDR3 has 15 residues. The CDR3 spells CASSFNSGVLYGYTF. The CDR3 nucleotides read TGCGCCAGCAGCTTTAATTCAGGGGTCCTCTATGGCTACACCTTC.

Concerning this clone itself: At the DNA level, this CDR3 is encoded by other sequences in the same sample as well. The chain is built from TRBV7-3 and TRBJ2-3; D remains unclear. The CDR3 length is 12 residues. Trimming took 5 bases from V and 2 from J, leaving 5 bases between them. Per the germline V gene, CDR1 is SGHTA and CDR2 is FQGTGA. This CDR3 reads CASSPDTDTQYF. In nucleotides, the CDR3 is TGTGCCAGCAGCCCGGACACAGATACGCAGTATTTT.

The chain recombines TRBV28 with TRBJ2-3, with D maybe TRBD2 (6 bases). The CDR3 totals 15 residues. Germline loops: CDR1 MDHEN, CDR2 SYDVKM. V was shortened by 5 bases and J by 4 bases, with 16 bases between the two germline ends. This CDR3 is CASSRGTAGADTQYF. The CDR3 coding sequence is TGTGCCAGCAGTCGCGGGACCGCCGGTGCAGATACGCAGTATTTT.

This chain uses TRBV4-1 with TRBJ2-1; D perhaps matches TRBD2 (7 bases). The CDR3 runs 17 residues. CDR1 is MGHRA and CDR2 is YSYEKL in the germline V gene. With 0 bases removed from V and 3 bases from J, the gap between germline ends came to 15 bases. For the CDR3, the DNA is TGCGCCAGCAGCCAAGATGTGGCGGGGGCCTTCTACAATGAGCAGTTCTTC. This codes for CASSQDVAGAFYNEQFF.

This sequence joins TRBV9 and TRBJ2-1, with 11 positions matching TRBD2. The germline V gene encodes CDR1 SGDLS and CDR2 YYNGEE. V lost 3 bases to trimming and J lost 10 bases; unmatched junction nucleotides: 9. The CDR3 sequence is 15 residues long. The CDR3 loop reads CASSAGTSGFGEQFF. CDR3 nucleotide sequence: TGTGCCAGCAGCGCGGGGACTAGCGGTTTCGGCGAGCAGTTCTTC.

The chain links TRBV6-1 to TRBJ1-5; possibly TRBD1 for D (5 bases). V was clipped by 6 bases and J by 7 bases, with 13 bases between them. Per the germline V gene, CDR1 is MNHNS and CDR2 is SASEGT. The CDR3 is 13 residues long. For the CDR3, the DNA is TGTGCCAGCAGACCGCAGGGTGCCCAGCCCCAGCATTTT. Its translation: CASRPQGAQPQHF.

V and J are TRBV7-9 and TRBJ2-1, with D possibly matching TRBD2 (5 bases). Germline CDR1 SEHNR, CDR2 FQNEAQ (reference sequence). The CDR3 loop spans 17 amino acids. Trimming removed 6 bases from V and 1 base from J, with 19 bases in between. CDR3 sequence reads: CASSHRRAILSYNEQFF. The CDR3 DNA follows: TGTGCCAGCAGTCATCGGCGGGCCATTTTATCCTACAATGAGCAGTTCTTC.

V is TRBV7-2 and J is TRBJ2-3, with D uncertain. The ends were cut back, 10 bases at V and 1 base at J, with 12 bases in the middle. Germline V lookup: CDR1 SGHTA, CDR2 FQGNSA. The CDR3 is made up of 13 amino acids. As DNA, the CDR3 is TGTGCCACCACTGTCTCCCGCACAGATACGCAGTATTTT. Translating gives CATTVSRTDTQYF.

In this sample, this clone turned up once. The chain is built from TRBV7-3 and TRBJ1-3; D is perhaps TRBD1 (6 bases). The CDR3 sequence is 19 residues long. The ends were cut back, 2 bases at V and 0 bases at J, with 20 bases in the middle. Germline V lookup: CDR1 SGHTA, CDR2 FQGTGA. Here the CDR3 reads CASSLSVSTGTRSGNTIYF. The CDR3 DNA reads TGTGCCAGCAGCTTATCGGTCTCGACAGGTACACGCTCTGGAAACACCATATATTTT.

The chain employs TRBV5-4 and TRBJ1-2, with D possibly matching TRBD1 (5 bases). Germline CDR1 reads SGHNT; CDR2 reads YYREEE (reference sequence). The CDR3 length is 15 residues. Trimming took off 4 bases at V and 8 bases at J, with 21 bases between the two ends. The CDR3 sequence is CASSAGLLKGLGYTF. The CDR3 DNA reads TGTGCCAGCAGCGCCGGACTCCTTAAGGGGCTAGGCTACACCTTC. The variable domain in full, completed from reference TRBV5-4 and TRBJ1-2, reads ETGVTQSPTHLIKTRGQQVTLRCSSQSGHNTVSWYQQALGQGPQFIFQYYREEENGRGNFPPRFSGLQFPNYSSELNVNALELDDSALYLCASSAGLLKGLGYTFGSGTRLTVV.

In nucleotides, the CDR3 is TGCGCCAGCAGCCCCACAGGGGGAGCTAACTATGGCTACACCTTC. Its translation is CASSPTGGANYGYTF. The gene calls are TRBV4-3 and TRBJ1-2; TRBD1 matches 8 bases. CDR1 is LGHNA, CDR2 YSLEER, per germline. The CDR3 runs 15 residues. Losses at the gene ends were 4 bases for V and 0 bases for J; bases not matched to a gene: 4.

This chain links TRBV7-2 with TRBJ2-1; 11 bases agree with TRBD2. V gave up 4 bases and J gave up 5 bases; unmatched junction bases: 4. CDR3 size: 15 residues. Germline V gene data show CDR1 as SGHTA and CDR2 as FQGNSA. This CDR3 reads CASSSGTSGHNEQFF. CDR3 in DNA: TGTGCCAGCAGCTCCGGGACTAGCGGCCACAATGAGCAGTTCTTC. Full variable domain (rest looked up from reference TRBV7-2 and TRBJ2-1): GAGVSQSPSNKVTEKGKDVELRCDPISGHTALYWYRQSLGQGLEFLIYFQGNSAPDKSGLPSDRFSAERTGGSVSTLTIQRTQQEDSAVYLCASSSGTSGHNEQFFGPGTRLTVL.